This passage covers 18 T cell receptor beta chains from one sample sequenced in a study of identical twins. TCRdb re-called the 5' RACE reads with MiXCR, one entry per CDR3 protein. The sample contains under 1 million distinct CDR3 sequences, roughly 12% of which appear only once. These data were also reused for a study on yellow fever vaccine responses in identical twins.

The sequencing input was PBMCs. These receptors were collected from a woman between 18 and 29 years old in good health.

The sample holds a few counts of this clonotype. The chain employs TRBV7-9 and TRBJ2-5; no clear D gene. The germline CDR1 and CDR2 sequences are SEHNR and FQNEAQ (reference sequence). The V and J ends lost 2 bases and 4 bases respectively, with 17 bases between them. The CDR3 is made up of 16 amino acids. In DNA form, the CDR3 reads TGTGCCAGCAGCTTAATACCTCGGCTATTTGCAGAGACCCAGTACTTC. Protein: CASSLIPRLFAETQYF.

This clonotype was counted between two and nine times. This sequence joins TRBV29-1 and TRBJ2-7, with TRBD1 matching over 9 bases. The germline V gene encodes CDR1 SQVTM and CDR2 ANQGSEA. The junction had 15 bases not matched to a gene; V was cut back by 1 base and J by 5 bases. The length of the CDR3 is 17 residues. CDR3 sequence: CSVEAPIRQGGIHEQYF. DNA for the CDR3: TGCAGCGTTGAAGCGCCGATCCGACAGGGGGGTATCCACGAGCAGTACTTC.

The V gene is TRBV5-1, the J gene TRBJ2-7; no reliable D call. This CDR3 is 13 amino acids long. Germline loops: CDR1 SGHRS, CDR2 YFSETQ. V lost 1 base and J 2 bases, leaving 7 bases between the germline ends. CDR3 sequence reads: CASSLNMAYEQYF. DNA of the CDR3: TGCGCCAGCAGCTTGAACATGGCCTACGAGCAGTACTTC.

The gene calls are TRBV3-1 and TRBJ2-3; 9 bases are shared with TRBD1. Germline V CDR1 and CDR2: LGHDT, YNNKEL (reference sequence). This CDR3 has 15 residues. V trimming: 1 base; J trimming: 2 bases; junction bases outside the gene matches: 1. The CDR3 DNA reads TGTGCCAGCAGCCAAGGGACAGGGGTCACAGATACGCAGTATTTT. Translating gives CASSQGTGVTDTQYF.

The rearrangement links TRBV18 to TRBJ2-7; 7 positions agree with TRBD1. Germline loops: CDR1 KGHSH, CDR2 LQKENI. This CDR3 has 15 amino acids. V was clipped by 2 bases and J by 1 base; unmatched bases: 5. CDR3 bases: TGTGCCAGCTCACCATCGCCAGGGGGTTCCTACGAGCAGTACGTC. Protein sequence: CASSPSPGGSYEQYV.

CDR3 amino acids: CAVGEDSYEQYV. Written as DNA, the CDR3 is TGTGCCGTCGGGGAGGATTCCTACGAGCAGTACGTC. The chain links TRBV10-3 to TRBJ2-7; TRBD2 might be the D (6 bases). V was clipped by 11 bases and J by 1 base, with 12 bases between them. This CDR3 contains 12 residues. The germline CDR1 and CDR2 sequences are ENHRY and SYGVKD.

The chain is built from TRBV20-1 and TRBJ2-7; 9 nucleotides line up with TRBD2. With 3 bases clipped from V and 8 bases from J, the junction kept 11 bases outside the gene matches. The CDR3 has 14 residues. Germline V lookup: CDR1 DFQATT, CDR2 SNEGSKA (reference sequence). The CDR3 DNA reads TGCAGTGCTAGCTCCCTCGTGGCGGGAGGGAAGCAGTACTTC. Residues: CSASSLVAGGKQYF.

The chain carries TRBV11-3 and TRBJ2-3; 7 nucleotides line up with TRBD2. The J segment lost 2 bases and the V segment lost 5 bases, leaving 7 bases of the junction unmatched. CDR1 is SGHNT, CDR2 YENEEA, per germline. The CDR3 extends over 15 amino acids. This CDR3 reads CASSPRGKYTDTQYF. The CDR3 bases are TGTGCCAGCAGCCCGCGGGGGAAATACACAGATACGCAGTATTTT.

This clonotype has a count of ten or more. The V gene is TRBV12-3 or TRBV12-4, the J gene TRBJ2-1; D is uncertain. With 3 bases removed from V and 7 bases from J, the gap between germline ends came to 4 bases. The CDR3 consists of 11 residues. The CDR3 DNA sequence: TGTGCCAGCAGTTTTCGGAATGAGCAGTTCTTC. This gives the protein CASSFRNEQFF.

The CDR3 bases are TGTGCCAGCCCGGGAGGGAGGTATTACAATGAGCAGTTCTTC. Its protein product is CASPGGRYYNEQFF. The rearrangement uses TRBV6-1 and TRBJ2-1, with TRBD2 identical over 8 bases. From germline, CDR1 is MNHNS and CDR2 SASEGT. The CDR3 is 14 amino acids. Trimming cost V 8 bases and J 4 bases; bases outside gene matches: 7.

This clonotype was seen at least ten times. The rearrangement uses TRBV12-3 or TRBV12-4 and TRBJ2-1; perhaps D is TRBD1 or TRBD2 (5 bases each). The germline V and J ends were trimmed by 7 bases and 10 bases, with 17 bases remaining between them. This CDR3 is 13 amino acids long. This chain's CDR3 is CASTSGTKHEQFF. The CDR3 DNA sequence: TGTGCCAGCACCTCCGGGACCAAACACGAGCAGTTCTTC.

This clonotype came up many times. This chain links TRBV12-3 or TRBV12-4 with TRBJ1-2, with a tentative D call TRBD1 (5 bases). Trimming cost V 6 bases and J 2 bases, with 10 bases left between them. The CDR3 contains 13 residues. The CDR3 region has the DNA TGTGCCAGCAGGCTACAGGAGAACTATGGCTACACCTTC. Its translation: CASRLQENYGYTF.

J is TRBJ2-7 and V is TRBV5-6, with D possibly called TRBD1 or TRBD2 (5 bases each). Per the germline V gene, CDR1 is SGHDT and CDR2 is YYEEEE. There are 18 residues in the CDR3. Deletions cut 4 bases from V and 2 bases from J, with 25 bases between. CDR3 amino acids: CASSTSSGREGPTYEQYF. The CDR3 DNA reads TGTGCCAGCAGCACGAGTTCGGGGCGAGAGGGGCCTACCTACGAGCAGTACTTC.

The chain is built from TRBV6-4 and TRBJ1-3; D gene uncertain. V gave up 6 bases and J gave up 0 bases, with 12 bases separating them. The CDR3 runs to 15 residues. Per germline, CDR1 MRHNA and CDR2 SNTAGT. CDR3 nucleotide sequence: TGTGCCAGCAGGACGGTGGGAGACTCTGGAAACACCATATATTTT. This sequence encodes CASRTVGDSGNTIYF.

This rearrangement joins TRBV3-1 to TRBJ2-1; TRBD2 agrees at 8 bases. In germline, CDR1 is LGHDT, CDR2 YNNKEL (reference sequence). The V gene end was trimmed by 3 bases and the J gene end by 3 bases; junction bases not matched to a gene: 4. This CDR3 has 15 residues. DNA for the CDR3: TGTGCCAGCAGCCAGCGGGGGGATATCTACAATGAGCAGTTCTTC. Amino acids: CASSQRGDIYNEQFF.

The chain is built from TRBV20-1 and TRBJ1-1, with 9 bases fitting TRBD1. The CDR3 is 13 residues long. With V trimmed by 3 bases and J by 5 bases, 4 bases remained unmatched. Looked up from germline, CDR1 is DFQATT and CDR2 is SNEGSKA (reference sequence). In DNA, the CDR3 is TGCAGTGCTAGCCACGACAGGGGGACTGAAGCTTTCTTT. It specifies CSASHDRGTEAFF.

Comments on this clonotype: An end of the junction does not agree with germline; a read error may underlie this. This chain joins TRBV4-1 and TRBJ2-5, with 9 bases identical to TRBD2. There are 13 residues in the CDR3. Germline CDR1 and CDR2: MGHRA and YSYEKL. The CDR3 nucleotides read TGCGCCAGCAGCCAAGAGGGGACTAGCCCCCGTCGGTTC. Translated: CASSQEGTSPRRF.

This clonotype was observed a single time. This sequence joins TRBV20-1 and TRBJ2-2, with D unclear. Trimming cost V 2 bases and J 2 bases, with 12 bases left between them. CDR1 and CDR2 (germline): DFQATT, SNEGSKA (reference sequence). The CDR3 runs 15 residues. The chain's CDR3 is CSARILPLNTGELFF. In nucleotides, the CDR3 is TGCAGTGCTAGAATTTTACCTCTAAACACCGGGGAGCTGTTTTTT.